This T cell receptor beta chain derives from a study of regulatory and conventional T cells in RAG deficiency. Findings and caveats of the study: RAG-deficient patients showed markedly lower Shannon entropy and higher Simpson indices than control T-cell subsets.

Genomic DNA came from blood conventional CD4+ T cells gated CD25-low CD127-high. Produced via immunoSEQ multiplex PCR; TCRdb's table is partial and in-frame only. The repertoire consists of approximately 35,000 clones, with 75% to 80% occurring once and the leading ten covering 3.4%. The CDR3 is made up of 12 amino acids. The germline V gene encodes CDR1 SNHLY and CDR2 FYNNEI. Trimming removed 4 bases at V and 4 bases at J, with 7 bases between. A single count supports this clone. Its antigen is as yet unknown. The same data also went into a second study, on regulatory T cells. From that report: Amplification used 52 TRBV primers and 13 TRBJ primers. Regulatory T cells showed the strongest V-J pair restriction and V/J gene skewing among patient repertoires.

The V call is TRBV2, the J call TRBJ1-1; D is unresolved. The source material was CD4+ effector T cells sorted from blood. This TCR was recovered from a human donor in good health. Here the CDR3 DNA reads TGTGCCAGCAGTGCGGTGGGCACTGAAGCTTTCTTT. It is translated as CASSAVGTEAFF.